The 10 T cell receptor beta chains below come from one sample, sequenced in a study of T cell responses to AZD1222 COVID-19 vaccine. Sequencing was performed with immunoSEQ multiplex PCR; in TCRdb, only in-frame clones are kept and a portion is missing. Among roughly 120,000 clones listed, about 88% were seen once. The specimen was peripheral blood, collected on day 0 of AZD1222 vaccination. These receptors came from an adult in good health.

The chain uses TRBV2 and TRBJ2-7, with D unclear. The CDR3 length is 11 residues. The V and J ends lost 8 bases and 3 bases respectively, with 8 bases between them. Germline lookup yields CDR1 SNHLY and CDR2 FYNNEI. The CDR3 sequence: CASGSYYEQYV. CDR3 nucleotides: TGTGCCAGCGGCAGCTACTACGAGCAGTACGTC.

The CDR3 DNA reads TGTGCCAGCAGTGAAGGGGCTCAGGTTGCTCCCCTCCACTTT. Protein sequence: CASSEGAQVAPLHF. This rearrangement joins TRBV2 to TRBJ1-6, with no clear D. This CDR3 has 14 residues. V was clipped by 1 base and J by 13 bases, with 14 bases between them. The V gene's germline CDR1 is SNHLY and CDR2 FYNNEI.

This clone was recorded only once. V gene TRBV6-6 combines with J gene TRBJ2-7; D possibly matches TRBD1 or TRBD2 (5 bases each). In germline, CDR1 is MNHNY, CDR2 SVGAGI (reference sequence). There are 14 residues in the CDR3. V lost 6 bases and J 4 bases, leaving 16 bases between the germline ends. The chain's CDR3 is CASRRWQGGYEQYV. For the CDR3, the DNA is TGTGCCAGCAGACGATGGCAGGGCGGGTACGAGCAGTACGTC.

V usage is TRBV28 and J usage is TRBJ2-2; 7 bases agree with TRBD1. Trimming took 5 bases from V and 3 from J; bases not matched to a gene: 3. Germline V gene lookup returns CDR1 MDHEN and CDR2 SYDVKM. The CDR3 extends over 14 amino acids. In nucleotides, the CDR3 is TGTGCCAGCAGTCTGACAGGGTACACCGGGGAGCTGTTTTTT. This codes for CASSLTGYTGELFF.

The rearrangement joins TRBV18 to TRBJ2-2; 9 nucleotides align to TRBD2. The CDR3 sequence is 17 residues long. Trimming cost V 1 base and J 6 bases; bases outside gene matches: 9. The germline gives CDR1 KGHSH, CDR2 LQKENI. The CDR3 is CASSPQRGGRAPGELFF. CDR3 bases: TGTGCCAGCTCACCACAACGTGGCGGGAGGGCCCCCGGGGAGCTGTTTTTT.

The chain carries TRBV30 and TRBJ1-1, with a possible D match to TRBD1 (5 bases). This CDR3 spans 13 amino acids. Germline V gives CDR1 GTSNPN, CDR2 SVGIG (reference sequence). The V end lost 4 bases, the J end lost 8 bases, and 17 bases lay between the germline ends. CDR3 sequence reads: CAWTPPGPPEAFF. The CDR3 DNA follows: TGTGCCTGGACCCCACCGGGGCCGCCGGAAGCTTTCTTT.

The chain joins TRBV6-1 to TRBJ1-1; TRBD1 matches at 7 bases. Unmatched junction bases numbered 6, after V lost 1 base and J lost 7 bases. The germline CDR1 and CDR2 sequences are MNHNS and SASEGT. The CDR3 contains 14 residues. The CDR3 DNA is TGTGCCAGCAGTGAAGTAGGGGGCCGGGGTGAAGCTTTCTTT. Its translation is CASSEVGGRGEAFF.

V gene TRBV2 combines with J gene TRBJ1-3, with D perhaps matching TRBD1 (5 bases). Trimming removed 3 bases at V and 4 bases at J, with 10 bases between. This CDR3 region has 14 residues. CDR1 and CDR2 (germline): SNHLY, FYNNEI. The CDR3 region is CASSDRAGGNTIYF. DNA for the CDR3: TGTGCCAGCAGTGATAGGGCAGGGGGAAACACCATATATTTT.

This rearrangement joins TRBV6-2 or TRBV6-3 to TRBJ1-1, with a possible D match to TRBD1 (6 bases). The germline V gene has CDR1 MNHEY and CDR2 SVGEGT. The CDR3 loop spans 19 amino acids. Trimming cost V 0 bases and J 4 bases, with 24 bases left between them. CDR3 sequence reads: CASSYSSIGQLPKGTEAFF. CDR3 DNA sequence: TGTGCCAGCAGTTACTCATCGATCGGACAGCTCCCAAAGGGCACTGAAGCTTTCTTT.

This chain links TRBV18 with TRBJ1-2; no clear D. CDR1 is KGHSH and CDR2 is LQKENI in the germline V gene. Trimming cost V 2 bases and J 7 bases, with 8 bases left between them. The CDR3 covers 12 residues. CDR3: CASSPKEGGYTF. As DNA, the CDR3 is TGTGCCAGCTCACCAAAGGAAGGTGGCTACACCTTC.